This TCR beta chain was found in a study of shared clonotypes between healthy human individuals. CDR1 and CDR2 (germline): SNHLY, FYNNEI. There are 15 residues in the CDR3. The germline V and J ends were trimmed by 6 bases and 3 bases, with 14 bases remaining between them. The assay ran at deep level. The data were produced by immunoSEQ multiplex PCR, yet TCRdb's version contains in-frame clones alone and is incomplete. The table shows under 2,500,000 clones, with roughly 95% occurring only once. The J gene is TRBJ2-2, the V gene TRBV2; D not certain. Sequencing was done on a sample of naive CD4+ T cells sorted from blood. The sample's subset: CD45RA+ positively selected. This receptor was identified in a man younger than 35 in good health. The CDR3 reads CASRLSTGDTGELFF. Written as DNA, the CDR3 is TGTGCCAGCAGACTGTCTACCGGCGACACCGGGGAGCTGTTTTTT.